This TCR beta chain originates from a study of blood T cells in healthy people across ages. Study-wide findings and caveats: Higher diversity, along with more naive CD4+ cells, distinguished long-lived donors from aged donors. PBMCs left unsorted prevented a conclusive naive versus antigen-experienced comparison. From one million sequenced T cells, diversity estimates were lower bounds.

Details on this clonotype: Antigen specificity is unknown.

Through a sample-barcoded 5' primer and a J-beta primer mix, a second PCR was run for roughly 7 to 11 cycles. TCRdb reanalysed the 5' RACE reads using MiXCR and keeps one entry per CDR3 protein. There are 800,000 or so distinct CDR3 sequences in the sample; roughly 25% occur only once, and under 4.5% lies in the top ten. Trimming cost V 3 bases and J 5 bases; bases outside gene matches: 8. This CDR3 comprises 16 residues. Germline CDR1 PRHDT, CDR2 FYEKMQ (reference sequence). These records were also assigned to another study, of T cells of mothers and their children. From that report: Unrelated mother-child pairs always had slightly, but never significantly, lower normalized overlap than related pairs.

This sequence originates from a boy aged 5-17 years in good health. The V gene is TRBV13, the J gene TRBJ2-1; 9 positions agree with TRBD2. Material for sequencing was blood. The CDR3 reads CASSFRRGGLNNEQFF. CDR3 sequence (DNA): TGTGCCAGCAGCTTTCGGCGGGGGGGCCTTAACAATGAGCAGTTCTTC.